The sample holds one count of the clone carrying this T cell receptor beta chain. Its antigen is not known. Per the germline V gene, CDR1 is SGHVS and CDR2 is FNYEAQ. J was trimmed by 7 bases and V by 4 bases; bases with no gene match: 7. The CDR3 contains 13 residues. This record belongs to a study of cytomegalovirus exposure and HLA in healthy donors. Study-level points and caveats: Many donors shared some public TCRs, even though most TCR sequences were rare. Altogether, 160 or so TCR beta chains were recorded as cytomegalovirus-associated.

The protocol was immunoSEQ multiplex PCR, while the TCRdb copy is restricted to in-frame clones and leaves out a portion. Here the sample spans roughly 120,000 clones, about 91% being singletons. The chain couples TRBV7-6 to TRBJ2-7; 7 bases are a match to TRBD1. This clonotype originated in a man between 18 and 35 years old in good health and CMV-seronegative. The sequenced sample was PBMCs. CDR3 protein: CASSSQGSREQYF. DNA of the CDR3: TGTGCCAGCAGCTCACAGGGGTCTAGGGAGCAGTACTTC.